This T cell receptor beta chain was observed in a study of blood T cell repertoires in COVID-19. Background on the study: Acute and convalescent COVID-19 specimens originated in the United States, Italy and Spain. From T cells, B-cell-depleted T cells, or PBMCs came the material, which was cDNA or gDNA.

This CDR3 is built from 13 residues. From germline, CDR1 is SGHNT and CDR2 YYREEE (reference sequence). The V gene lost 3 bases and the J gene lost 0 bases, with 6 bases spanning the gap. Per the authors' pipeline: Reference gene primer amplification yielded estimated nucleated cell counts. The protocol was immunoSEQ multiplex PCR, while the TCRdb copy is restricted to in-frame clones and leaves out a portion. V, J and clone size were drawn from that table, and D and trimming were deduced from the DNA. Of about 140,000 clones in the sample, over 70% are singletons; the top ten hold about 1.8%. The sequence was collected from a woman aged 60-75 years with acute or convalescent COVID-19. The chain combines TRBV5-4 with TRBJ1-1; D gene uncertain. The specimen was peripheral blood. CDR3 nucleotide sequence: TGTGCCAGCAGCTCCGACATGAACACTGAAGCTTTCTTT. This sequence encodes CASSSDMNTEAFF. Combining the CDR3 with reference TRBV5-4 and TRBJ1-1 gives the whole variable domain ETGVTQSPTHLIKTRGQQVTLRCSSQSGHNTVSWYQQALGQGPQFIFQYYREEENGRGNFPPRFSGLQFPNYSSELNVNALELDDSALYLCASSSDMNTEAFFGQGTRLTVV.